This T cell receptor (beta chain) was captured by sequencing in a study of T cells in Graves' hyperthyroidism and ophthalmopathy. V was trimmed by 0 bases and J by 6 bases, leaving 18 bases between them. Germline V CDR1 and CDR2: SGHDN, FVKESK. The CDR3 consists of 16 residues. The investigators amplified TCR beta CDR3 regions from RNA transcripts. The HTBI primer set drove a first-round RT-PCR of the TCR CDR3. TCRdb reanalysed the multiplex PCR reads using MiXCR and keeps one entry per CDR3 protein. Of about 320,000 distinct CDR3 sequences listed, roughly 17% were seen once; the top ten hold around 34%.

The TCR comes from a man aged 30 to 45 with Graves' hyperthyroidism. The chain combines TRBV14 with TRBJ2-7; D perhaps matches TRBD2 (6 bases). Sequencing was done on a sample of blood. The CDR3 DNA sequence: TGTGCCAGCAGCCAAGAACCGAGACTAGTGCTTCGCGAGCAGTACTTC. Translated: CASSQEPRLVLREQYF.